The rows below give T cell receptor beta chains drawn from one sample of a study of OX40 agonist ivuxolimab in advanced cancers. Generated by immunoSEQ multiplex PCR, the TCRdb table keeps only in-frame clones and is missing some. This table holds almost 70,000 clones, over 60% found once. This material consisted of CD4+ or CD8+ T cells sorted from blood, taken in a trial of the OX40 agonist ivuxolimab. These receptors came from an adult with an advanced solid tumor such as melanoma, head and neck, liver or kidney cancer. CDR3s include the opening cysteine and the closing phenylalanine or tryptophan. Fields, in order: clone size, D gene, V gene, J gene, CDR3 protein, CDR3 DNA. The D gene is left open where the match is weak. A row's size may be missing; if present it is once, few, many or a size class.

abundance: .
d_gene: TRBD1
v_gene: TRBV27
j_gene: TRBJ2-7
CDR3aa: CASRGTGAYSYEQYF
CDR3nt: TGTGCCAGCAGGGGGACAGGGGCATACTCCTACGAGCAGTACTTC

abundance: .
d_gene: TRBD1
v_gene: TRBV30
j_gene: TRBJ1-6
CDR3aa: CAWSIGGTGLNSPLHF
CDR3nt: TGTGCCTGGAGCATTGGGGGGACAGGACTAAATTCACCCCTCCACTTT

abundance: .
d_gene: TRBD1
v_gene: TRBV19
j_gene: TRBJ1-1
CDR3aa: CASSRDRGFTEAFF
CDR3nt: TGTGCCAGTAGTCGGGACAGGGGGTTCACTGAAGCTTTCTTT

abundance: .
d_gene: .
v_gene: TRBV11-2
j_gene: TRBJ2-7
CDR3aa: CASSLGYSSYEQYF
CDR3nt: TGTGCCAGCAGCTTAGGATACAGCAGCTACGAGCAGTACTTC

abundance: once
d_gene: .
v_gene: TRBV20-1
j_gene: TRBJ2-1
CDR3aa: CSASWGAEQFF
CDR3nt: TGCAGTGCTAGTTGGGGGGCTGAGCAGTTCTTC

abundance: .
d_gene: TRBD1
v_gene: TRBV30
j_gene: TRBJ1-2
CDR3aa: CAWSTGQGINYGYTF
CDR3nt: TGTGCCTGGAGTACCGGACAGGGGATTAACTATGGCTACACCTTC

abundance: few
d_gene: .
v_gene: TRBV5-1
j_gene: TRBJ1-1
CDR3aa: CASSHRSGAGAEAFF
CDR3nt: TGCGCCAGCAGTCATCGATCGGGGGCGGGTGCTGAAGCTTTCTTT

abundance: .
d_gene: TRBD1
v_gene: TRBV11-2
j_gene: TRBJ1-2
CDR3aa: CASSLGTGRFLNYGYTF
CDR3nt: TGTGCCAGCAGCTTAGGGACAGGGAGGTTCCTTAACTATGGCTACACCTTC

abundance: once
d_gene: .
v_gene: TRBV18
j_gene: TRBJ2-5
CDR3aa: CASSPRPGPQETQYF
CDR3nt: TGTGCCAGCTCACCACGACCGGGGCCACAAGAGACCCAGTACTTC

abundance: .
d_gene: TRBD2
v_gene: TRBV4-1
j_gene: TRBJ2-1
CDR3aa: CASSPRLAVVGDEQFF
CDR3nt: TGCGCCAGCAGCCCACGACTAGCGGTAGTGGGGGATGAGCAGTTCTTC

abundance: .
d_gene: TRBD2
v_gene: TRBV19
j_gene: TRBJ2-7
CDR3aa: CASIVRPAGGLYEQYF
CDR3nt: TGTGCCAGTATTGTACGGCCAGCGGGAGGGCTCTACGAGCAGTACTTC

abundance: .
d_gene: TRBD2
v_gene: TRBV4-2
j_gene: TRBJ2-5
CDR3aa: CASSQDRGSGNQETQYF
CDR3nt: TGTGCCAGCAGCCAAGATCGGGGTAGCGGGAACCAAGAGACCCAGTACTTC

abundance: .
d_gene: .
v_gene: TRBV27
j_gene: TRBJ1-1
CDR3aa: CASSFTGNTEAFF
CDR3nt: TGTGCCAGCAGTTTTACAGGGAACACTGAAGCTTTCTTT

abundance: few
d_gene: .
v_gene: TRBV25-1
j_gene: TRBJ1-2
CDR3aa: CASSGDNYGYTF
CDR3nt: TGTGCCAGCAGTGGGGACAACTATGGCTACACCTTC

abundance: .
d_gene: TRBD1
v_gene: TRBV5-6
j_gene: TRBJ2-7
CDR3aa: CASSLTGQGTYEQYF
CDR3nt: TGTGCCAGCAGCTTGACGGGACAGGGGACCTACGAGCAGTACTTC